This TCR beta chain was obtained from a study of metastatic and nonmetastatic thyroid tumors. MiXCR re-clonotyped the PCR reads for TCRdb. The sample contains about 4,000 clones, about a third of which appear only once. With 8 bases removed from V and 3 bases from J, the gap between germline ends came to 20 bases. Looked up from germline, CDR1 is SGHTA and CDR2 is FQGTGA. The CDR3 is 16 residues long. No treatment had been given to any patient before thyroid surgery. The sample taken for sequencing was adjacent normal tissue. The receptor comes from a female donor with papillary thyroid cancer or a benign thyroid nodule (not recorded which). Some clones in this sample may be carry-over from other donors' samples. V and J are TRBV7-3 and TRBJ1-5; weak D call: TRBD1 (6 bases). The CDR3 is CASSWNRVTPNQPQHF. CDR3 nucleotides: TGTGCCAGCTCATGGAACAGGGTAACACCCAATCAGCCCCAGCATTTT.